This T cell receptor beta chain was identified in a study of somatic mutations in cytotoxic T cells in rheumatoid arthritis. Looking at the study overall: The flow sorting of some V beta antibody-stained T-cell populations reached nearly 100% purity, and the sorted populations included V beta1+ cells sequenced for TCRB. Study-wide findings and caveats: A largest CD8+ clone above 20% of CD8+ cells occurred in about an eighth of the roughly 60 patients.

A remark on this clone: Antigen: not known.

Clones were sequenced by immunoSEQ multiplex PCR, and TCRdb holds only the in-frame ones, with some missing. The table has some 40,000 clones, about 84% seen once; the top ten hold roughly 3.4%. Positive magnetic bead selection isolated CD4+ and CD8+ cells, and flow cytometry checked purity. The TCR sequence derives from a man between 35 and 55 years old in good health. Sequencing input: CD8+ T cells sorted from blood.

The CDR3 nucleotides read TGTGCCTGGAGGCCTATACCCGGGACGCATCCATCCTACGAGCAGTACTTC. Its translation: CAWRPIPGTHPSYEQYF. The chain carries TRBV30 and TRBJ2-7; TRBD1 or TRBD2 may be the D gene (5 bases each). CDR3 length equals 17 residues. V lost 3 bases and J 1 base, leaving 22 bases between the germline ends. Germline assignment: CDR1 GTSNPN and CDR2 SVGIG (reference sequence).